These 19 T cell receptor beta chains originate from one sample sequenced in a study of T-cell reconstitution after alpha-beta-depleted transplantation in children. Unique molecular identifiers tagged the TCRbeta library. TCRdb itself ran the PCR reads through MiXCR, one entry per CDR3 protein. In the table there are around 400,000 distinct CDR3 sequences, approximately 10% of which are singletons. Sequences were derived from PBMCs from the stem cell graft donor, sampled from the stem cell graft. Every receptor here comes from a human donor who donated a stem cell graft to a child with acute myeloid leukemia.

The chain recombines TRBV27 with TRBJ1-6, with D unresolved. The CDR3 loop spans 15 amino acids. V dropped 3 bases and J dropped 5 bases, with 11 bases sitting between them. Germline-derived CDR1 and CDR2 are MNHEY and SMNVEV (reference sequence). Written as DNA, the CDR3 is TGTGCCAGCAGTTTCATGGGAGGCGATAATTCACCCCTCCACTTT. It specifies CASSFMGGDNSPLHF.

This clonotype was seen at least ten times. The gene calls are TRBV29-1 and TRBJ2-2; 7 positions match TRBD1. Trimming took 8 bases from V and 1 from J; bases not matched to a gene: 4. The CDR3 length is 13 residues. Germline CDR1 is SQVTM and CDR2 is ANQGSEA. CDR3 protein: CSSRTGNTGELFF. DNA for the CDR3: TGCAGCTCGAGGACAGGGAACACCGGGGAGCTGTTTTTT.

This clonotype was observed at least ten times. The gene calls are TRBV20-1 and TRBJ2-3; D possibly uses TRBD1 or TRBD2 (6 bases each). The CDR3 sequence is 15 residues long. Trimming took off 5 bases at V and 1 base at J, with 16 bases between the two ends. Germline lookup yields CDR1 DFQATT and CDR2 SNEGSKA (reference sequence). The CDR3: CSAVPTRGGTDTQYF. The CDR3 DNA sequence: TGCAGTGCTGTTCCTACTAGGGGGGGCACAGATACGCAGTATTTT.

This chain links TRBV29-1 with TRBJ1-1; D might be TRBD1 (5 bases). Germline CDR1 is SQVTM and CDR2 is ANQGSEA. The CDR3 has 11 residues. In DNA, the CDR3 is TGCGGGGGGGTTGGGTACACTGAAGCTTTCTTT. Translated, it gives CGGVGYTEAFF. The whole variable domain, remainder taken from reference TRBV29-1 and TRBJ1-1, is SAVISQKPSRDICQRGTSLTIQCQVDSQVTMMFWYRQQPGQSLTLIATANQGSEATYESGFVIDKFPISRPNLTFSTLTVSNMSPEDSSIYLCGGVGYTEAFFGQGTRLTVV.

This clonotype turned up a few times. The gene calls are TRBV20-1 and TRBJ2-3; 7 positions agree with TRBD2. The length of the CDR3 is 16 residues. V trimming: 3 bases; J trimming: 1 base; junction bases outside the gene matches: 10. Germline CDR1 and CDR2: DFQATT and SNEGSKA (reference sequence). DNA of the CDR3: TGCAGTGCTAGTAGGCCTAAGCGGGATCGCACAGATACGCAGTATTTT. This codes for CSASRPKRDRTDTQYF.

The chain combines TRBV4-1 with TRBJ1-5; D is ambiguous. The ends were cut back, 3 bases at V and 3 bases at J, with 15 bases in the middle. The CDR3 runs to 16 residues. Germline assignment: CDR1 MGHRA and CDR2 YSYEKL. CDR3 sequence reads: CASSHDPGNPNQPQHF. In DNA form, the CDR3 reads TGCGCCAGCAGCCACGATCCTGGGAACCCCAATCAGCCCCAGCATTTT.

A few counts support this clonotype. V and J are TRBV5-6 and TRBJ2-1, with a tentative D call TRBD1 (6 bases). The V end lost 4 bases, the J end lost 0 bases, and 11 bases lay between the germline ends. The CDR3 spans 15 residues. CDR1 and CDR2 (germline): SGHDT, YYEEEE. This CDR3 is CASSQGQSSYNEQFF. The CDR3 DNA follows: TGTGCCAGCAGCCAAGGACAGAGCTCCTACAATGAGCAGTTCTTC.

This clonotype was detected a few times. The chain uses TRBV6-1 and TRBJ2-1; 7 nucleotides agree with TRBD1. The length of the CDR3 is 13 residues. Unmatched junction bases numbered 4, after V lost 7 bases and J lost 4 bases. The V gene's germline CDR1 is MNHNS and CDR2 SASEGT. CDR3 sequence reads: CASNVDRYNEQFF. Written as DNA, the CDR3 is TGTGCCAGCAATGTGGACAGGTACAATGAGCAGTTCTTC.

The chain uses TRBV27 and TRBJ1-2, with 8 bases identical to TRBD1. Germline V lookup: CDR1 MNHEY, CDR2 SMNVEV (reference sequence). V gave up 3 bases and J gave up 5 bases; unmatched junction bases: 2. The CDR3 extends over 13 amino acids. The CDR3 loop is CASSLNRGYGYTF. CDR3 coding DNA: TGTGCCAGCAGTTTGAACAGGGGGTATGGCTACACCTTC.

This clonotype was recorded a few times. This chain connects TRBV4-1 to TRBJ2-3; TRBD2 matches 9 bases. This CDR3 is built from 17 residues. With 3 bases clipped from V and 5 bases from J, the junction kept 12 bases outside the gene matches. The germline V gene encodes CDR1 MGHRA and CDR2 YSYEKL. For the CDR3, the DNA is TGCGCCAGCAGCCAGTTTAAAGCGGGGGGCCGGGGAGATACGCAGTATTTT. This translates into CASSQFKAGGRGDTQYF.

The V call is TRBV30, the J call TRBJ1-6, with D hard to call. The germline V gene has CDR1 GTSNPN and CDR2 SVGIG (reference sequence). V lost 3 bases to trimming and J lost 4 bases, with 7 bases between them. The CDR3 covers 13 residues. The CDR3 nucleotides are TGTGCCTGGAGAGAAGGTTATAATTCACCCCTCCACTTT. It translates to CAWREGYNSPLHF. Full variable domain (rest looked up from reference TRBV30 and TRBJ1-6): SQTIHQWPATLVQPVGSPLSLECTVEGTSNPNLYWYRQAAGRGLQLLFYSVGIGQISSEVPQNLSASRPQDRQFILSSKKLLLSDSGFYLCAWREGYNSPLHFGNGTRLTVT.

This clonotype was observed at least ten times. The V gene is TRBV29-1, the J gene TRBJ2-3; D is ambiguous. V dropped 3 bases and J dropped 2 bases, with 6 bases sitting between them. The CDR3 runs 12 residues. Germline V CDR1 and CDR2: SQVTM, ANQGSEA. In nucleotides, the CDR3 is TGCAGCGTTGACCCTTACACAGATACGCAGTATTTT. Residues: CSVDPYTDTQYF.

This sequence joins TRBV4-1 and TRBJ2-1; perhaps D is TRBD1 or TRBD2 (5 bases each). The CDR3 runs 15 residues. CDR1 is MGHRA and CDR2 is YSYEKL in the germline V gene. V shed 0 bases and J shed 7 bases, with 13 bases lying between them. The CDR3 DNA is TGCGCCAGCAGCCAAGATATCGGGGCCCGGAATGAGCAGTTCTTC. Its protein product is CASSQDIGARNEQFF.

This clonotype has more than one count but fewer than ten. The chain is built from TRBV12-3 or TRBV12-4 and TRBJ2-5, with 9 bases matching TRBD2. After removal of 2 bases from V and 2 bases from J, the junction contained 6 bases not matched to a gene. The CDR3 runs to 16 residues. The CDR3 DNA reads as TGTGCCAGCAGTTTATGGGTTAGCGGGGGACAAGAGACCCAGTACTTC. Translated: CASSLWVSGGQETQYF.

The gene calls are TRBV12-3 or TRBV12-4 and TRBJ1-6; D call uncertain. CDR3 length: 13 residues. V lost 4 bases and J lost 9, with 10 bases in between. Here the CDR3 DNA reads TGTGCCAGCAGTTACACCCTGGGTTCACCCCTCCACTTT. It translates to CASSYTLGSPLHF.

The chain joins TRBV29-1 to TRBJ1-1, with a possible D match to TRBD1 (6 bases). Germline V gene sequence: CDR1 SQVTM, CDR2 ANQGSEA. CDR3 size: 15 residues. Trimming took off 4 bases at V and 5 bases at J, with 20 bases between the two ends. This chain's CDR3 is CSVGAVGGEGTEAFF. For the CDR3, the DNA is TGCAGCGTTGGGGCCGTGGGGGGCGAAGGTACTGAAGCTTTCTTT.

This clonotype has just a few counts. The chain couples TRBV20-1 to TRBJ2-4, with 9 bases matching TRBD2. The CDR3 is made up of 17 amino acids. Germline-derived CDR1 and CDR2 are DFQATT and SNEGSKA (reference sequence). V shed 3 bases and J 5 bases; nucleotides not matched to a gene: 14. The CDR3 loop is CSASWAASGIKENIQYF. CDR3 DNA: TGCAGTGCTAGCTGGGCGGCTAGCGGGATTAAGGAAAACATTCAGTACTTC.

There are a few counts of this clonotype. The chain joins TRBV20-1 to TRBJ2-3; D is undetermined. Germline CDR1 reads DFQATT; CDR2 reads SNEGSKA (reference sequence). The CDR3 contains 12 residues. V lost 0 bases and J 4 bases, leaving 5 bases between the germline ends. The CDR3 DNA reads as TGCAGTGCTAGAGATTTAGCAGATACGCAGTATTTT. Translating it yields CSARDLADTQYF.

The sample holds one count of this clonotype. The chain recombines TRBV29-1 with TRBJ2-3; D call uncertain. V lost 7 bases, J lost 5 bases, and 10 bases lay in between. The germline V gene encodes CDR1 SQVTM and CDR2 ANQGSEA. The length of the CDR3 is 11 residues. This CDR3 is CSAQRGDTQYF. In DNA, the CDR3 is TGCAGCGCGCAGCGCGGAGATACGCAGTATTTT.